A selection of T cell receptor beta chains follows, all from one sample in a study of vaccination and CD4 T cells after COVID-19. TCRdb reprocessed the PCR reads with MiXCR, giving one entry per CDR3 protein. The table shows just under 20,000 distinct CDR3 sequences, with 40% to 45% occurring only once. No antigen has been assigned to these receptors. The sample consisted of CD4+ T cells from blood, cultured in vitro, taken before SARS-CoV-2 vaccination. These receptors all come from a human donor who received a COVID-19 vaccine. CDR3s include the opening cysteine and the closing phenylalanine or tryptophan. The D gene is left open where the match is weak. Size is stated for part of the rows, as once, few or many counts, or as a class when the clone is expanded.

>-|TRBJ2-3|TRBV27|-
CASSHRGYPYSTDTQYF
TGTGCCAGCAGCCACCGCGGTTACCCCTACAGCACAGATACGCAGTATTTT
>-|TRBJ1-5|TRBV21-1|-
CASSSQPGTGEGPQHF
TGTGCCAGCAGCTCCCAGCCCGGGACAGGGGAGGGGCCCCAGCATTTT
>-|TRBJ2-2|TRBV19|-
CASSLQTFRAGELFF
TGTGCCAGTAGTCTCCAGACATTCCGGGCCGGGGAGCTGTTTTTT
>-|TRBJ1-2|TRBV5-6|-
CASSLARTAYGYTF
TGTGCCAGCAGCTTGGCAAGGACGGCCTATGGCTACACCTTC
>TRBD1|TRBJ1-1|TRBV19|-
CASSIDPFGEGASAFF
TGTGCCAGTAGTATAGACCCGTTTGGGGAGGGGGCGTCAGCTTTCTTT
>TRBD1|TRBJ1-2|TRBV19|-
CASSTRQGVGYTF
TGTGCCAGTAGTACCCGACAGGGGGTTGGCTACACCTTC
>TRBD1|TRBJ2-3|TRBV6-1|-
CASTPRTGGTDTQYF
TGTGCCAGCACCCCTAGGACAGGGGGCACAGATACGCAGTATTTT
>TRBD2|TRBJ2-3|TRBV6-1|once
CASSTALERGSDTQYF
TGTGCCAGCAGTACCGCCCTAGAGCGGGGGTCAGATACGCAGTATTTT
>-|TRBJ1-3|TRBV20-1|-
CSASMGGSGNTIYF
TGCAGTGCCTCGATGGGGGGCTCTGGAAACACCATATATTTT
>-|TRBJ2-7|TRBV7-9|-
CASSPRGWGSYEQYF
TGTGCCAGCAGCCCCAGGGGTTGGGGCTCCTACGAGCAGTACTTC
>TRBD2|TRBJ2-1|TRBV6-1|few
CASTPGGPFDEQFF
TGTGCCAGCACCCCGGGGGGGCCCTTCGATGAGCAGTTCTTC
>TRBD1|TRBJ2-7|TRBV20-1|few
CSASLDRGLSYEQYF
TGCAGTGCTAGCCTTGACAGGGGGCTATCGTACGAGCAGTACTTC
>-|TRBJ2-7|TRBV2|-
CAPRVTYEQYF
TGTGCCCCCAGGGTGACCTACGAGCAGTACTTC
>TRBD1|TRBJ2-1|TRBV2|-
CASKFPGQGLEQFF
TGTGCCAGCAAGTTCCCCGGACAGGGACTTGAGCAGTTCTTC
>-|TRBJ1-6|TRBV18|once
CASSPSSGYNSPLHF
TGTGCCAGCTCACCATCTTCGGGCTATAATTCACCCCTCCACTTT
>-|TRBJ1-4|TRBV10-2|few
CASSDRDGEKLFF
TGCGCCAGCAGTGACAGAGACGGTGAAAAACTGTTTTTT
>-|TRBJ1-1|TRBV20-1|-
CSAREIQGRSTEAFF
TGCAGTGCTAGGGAAATACAGGGTCGGTCCACTGAAGCTTTCTTT
>-|TRBJ2-3|TRBV5-1|-
CASSLEGWADTQYF
TGCGCCAGCAGCTTGGAGGGATGGGCAGATACGCAGTATTTT
>-|TRBJ1-1|TRBV2|-
CAGHRDMNTEAFF
TGTGCCGGACACAGGGATATGAACACTGAAGCTTTCTTT
>TRBD1|TRBJ2-5|TRBV6-5|few
CASSSTGVAGETQYF
TGTGCCAGCAGTTCCACAGGGGTGGCTGGAGAGACCCAGTACTTC
>-|TRBJ1-1|TRBV30|-
CAWTQRRQLNTEAFF
TGTGCCTGGACCCAACGGCGGCAGCTGAACACTGAAGCTTTCTTT
>-|TRBJ2-3|TRBV5-1|-
CASSLDRRGTDTQYF
TGCGCCAGCAGCTTGGATAGGAGGGGCACAGATACGCAGTATTTT
>-|TRBJ2-3|TRBV29-1|-
CSVSGTGSTDTQYF
TGCAGCGTTTCCGGGACTGGTAGCACAGATACGCAGTATTTT
>TRBD1|TRBJ1-2|TRBV6-1|-
CASSERDRVYGYTF
TGTGCCAGCAGTGAACGGGACAGGGTGTATGGCTACACCTTC
>TRBD2|TRBJ2-5|TRBV2|-
CASSEWLAGVETQYF
TGTGCCAGCAGTGAGTGGCTAGCGGGGGTGGAGACCCAGTACTTC
>TRBD2|TRBJ2-3|TRBV2|-
CASSEGLVGEDTQYF
TGTGCCAGCAGTGAGGGACTAGTAGGGGAAGATACGCAGTATTTT
>-|TRBJ1-2|TRBV14|-
CASSRPTGSGYTF
TGTGCCAGCAGCCGACCAACAGGGAGTGGCTACACCTTC
>TRBD2|TRBJ2-1|TRBV6-5|-
CASSYRTAGGRNEQFF
TGTGCCAGCAGTTACCGTACTGCGGGGGGCCGAAATGAGCAGTTCTTC